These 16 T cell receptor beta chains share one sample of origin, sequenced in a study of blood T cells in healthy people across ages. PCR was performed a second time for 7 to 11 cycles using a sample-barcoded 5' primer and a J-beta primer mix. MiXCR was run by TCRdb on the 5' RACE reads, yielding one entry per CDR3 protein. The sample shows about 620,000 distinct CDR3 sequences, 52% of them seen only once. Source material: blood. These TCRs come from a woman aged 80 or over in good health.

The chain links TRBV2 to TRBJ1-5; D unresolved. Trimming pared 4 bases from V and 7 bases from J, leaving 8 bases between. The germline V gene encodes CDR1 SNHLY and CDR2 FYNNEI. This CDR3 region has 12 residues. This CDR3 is CASSGGSQPQHF. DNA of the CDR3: TGTGCCAGCAGTGGTGGCAGCCAGCCCCAGCATTTT.

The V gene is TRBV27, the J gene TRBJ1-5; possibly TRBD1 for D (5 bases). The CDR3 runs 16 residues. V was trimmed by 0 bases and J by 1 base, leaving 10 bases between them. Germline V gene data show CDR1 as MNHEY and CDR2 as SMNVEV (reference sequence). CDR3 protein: CASSLSGRGSNQPQHF. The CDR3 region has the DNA TGTGCCAGCAGTTTATCGGGTAGGGGAAGCAATCAGCCCCAGCATTTT.

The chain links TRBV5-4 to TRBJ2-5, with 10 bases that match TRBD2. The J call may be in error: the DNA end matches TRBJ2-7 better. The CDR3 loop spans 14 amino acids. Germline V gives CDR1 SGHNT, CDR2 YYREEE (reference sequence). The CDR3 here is CASSYTGTSDEQYF. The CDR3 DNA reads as TGTGCCAGCAGCTACACCGGGACTAGCGACGAGCAGTACTTC.

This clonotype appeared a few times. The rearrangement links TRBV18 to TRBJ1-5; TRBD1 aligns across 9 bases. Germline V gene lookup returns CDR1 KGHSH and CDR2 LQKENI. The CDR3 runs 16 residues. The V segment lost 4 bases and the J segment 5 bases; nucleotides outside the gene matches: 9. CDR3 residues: CASSLNTGGEDQPQHF. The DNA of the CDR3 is TGTGCCAGCTCACTTAACACAGGGGGCGAGGATCAGCCCCAGCATTTT.

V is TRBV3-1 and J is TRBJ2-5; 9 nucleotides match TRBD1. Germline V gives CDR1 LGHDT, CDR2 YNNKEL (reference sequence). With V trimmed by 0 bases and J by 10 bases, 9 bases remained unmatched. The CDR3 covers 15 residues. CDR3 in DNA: TGTGCCAGCAGCCAAGATGGTACAGGGGGCCCAAGCCAGTACTTC. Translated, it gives CASSQDGTGGPSQYF.

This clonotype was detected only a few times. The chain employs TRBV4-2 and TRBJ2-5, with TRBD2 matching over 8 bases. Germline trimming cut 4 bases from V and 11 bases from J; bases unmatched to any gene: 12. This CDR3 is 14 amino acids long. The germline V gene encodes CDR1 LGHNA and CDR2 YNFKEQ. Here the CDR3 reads CASSPLAVDNEQYF. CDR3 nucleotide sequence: TGTGCCAGCAGCCCACTAGCGGTGGACAATGAGCAGTACTTC.

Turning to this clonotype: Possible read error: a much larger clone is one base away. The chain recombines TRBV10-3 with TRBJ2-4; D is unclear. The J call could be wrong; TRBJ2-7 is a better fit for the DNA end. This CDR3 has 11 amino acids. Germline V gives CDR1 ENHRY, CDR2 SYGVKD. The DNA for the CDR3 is TGTGCCATCAGCGCGACCACCGAGCAGTACTTC. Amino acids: CAISATTEQYF.

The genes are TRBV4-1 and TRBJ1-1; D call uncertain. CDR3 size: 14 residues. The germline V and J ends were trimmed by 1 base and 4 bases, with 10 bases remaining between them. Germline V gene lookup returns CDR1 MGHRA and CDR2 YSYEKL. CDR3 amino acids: CASSQAGWGTEAFF. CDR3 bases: TGCGCCAGCAGCCAAGCGGGGTGGGGCACTGAAGCTTTCTTT.

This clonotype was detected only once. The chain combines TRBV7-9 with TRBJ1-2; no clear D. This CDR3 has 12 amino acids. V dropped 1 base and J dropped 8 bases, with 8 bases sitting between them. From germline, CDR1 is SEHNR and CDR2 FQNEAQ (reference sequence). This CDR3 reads CASSLDVTGYTF. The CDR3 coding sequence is TGTGCCAGCAGCTTAGACGTCACGGGCTACACCTTC.

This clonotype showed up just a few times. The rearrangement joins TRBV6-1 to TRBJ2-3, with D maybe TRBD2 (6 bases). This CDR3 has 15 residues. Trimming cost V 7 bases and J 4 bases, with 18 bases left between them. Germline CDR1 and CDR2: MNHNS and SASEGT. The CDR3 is CASIPRGGGADTQYF. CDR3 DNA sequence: TGTGCCAGCATCCCAAGAGGCGGAGGGGCAGATACGCAGTATTTT.

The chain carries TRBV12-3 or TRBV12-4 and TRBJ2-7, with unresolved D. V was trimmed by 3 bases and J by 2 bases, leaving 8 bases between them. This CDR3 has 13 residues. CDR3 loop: CASSFRPTYEQYF. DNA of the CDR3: TGTGCCAGCAGTTTTCGGCCTACCTACGAGCAGTACTTC.

The CDR3: CAGQGGNYEQYF. Written as DNA, the CDR3 is TGTGCGGGGCAGGGCGGTAACTACGAGCAGTACTTC. The chain recombines TRBV30 with TRBJ2-4; perhaps TRBD1 as D (5 bases). The assigned J gene may be wrong: the sequence end matches TRBJ2-7 better. The CDR3 runs to 12 residues. The germline gives CDR1 GTSNPN, CDR2 SVGIG (reference sequence).

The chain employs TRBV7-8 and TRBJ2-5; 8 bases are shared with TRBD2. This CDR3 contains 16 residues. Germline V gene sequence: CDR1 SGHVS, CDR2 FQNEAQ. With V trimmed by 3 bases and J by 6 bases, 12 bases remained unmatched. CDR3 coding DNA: TGTGCCAGCAGCTTCAGAGGACGAGCGGGAGTACAGACCCAGTACTTC. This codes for CASSFRGRAGVQTQYF.

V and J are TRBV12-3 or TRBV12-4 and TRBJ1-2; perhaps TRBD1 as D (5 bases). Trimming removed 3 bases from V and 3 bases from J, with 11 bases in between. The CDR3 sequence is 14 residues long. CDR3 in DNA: TGTGCCAGCAGTTTTTCGGACAAATACTATGGCTACACCTTC. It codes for CASSFSDKYYGYTF.

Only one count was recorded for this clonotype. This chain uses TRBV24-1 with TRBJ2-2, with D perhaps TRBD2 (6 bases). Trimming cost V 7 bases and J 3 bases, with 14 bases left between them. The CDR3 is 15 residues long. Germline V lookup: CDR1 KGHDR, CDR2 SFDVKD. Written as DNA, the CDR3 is TGTGCCACCAGAAAGTCGGGGGATCACACCGGGGAGCTGTTTTTT. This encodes CATRKSGDHTGELFF.

CDR3 loop: CASSWNPGLAVGEQYF. In nucleotides, the CDR3 is TGTGCCAGCAGCTGGAACCCGGGACTAGCAGTAGGCGAGCAGTACTTC. The chain combines TRBV7-2 with TRBJ2-5; TRBD2 matches at 9 bases. TRBJ2-7 matches the DNA end more closely, so the J call is doubtful. This CDR3 is built from 16 residues. Germline CDR1 reads SGHTA; CDR2 reads FQGNSA.